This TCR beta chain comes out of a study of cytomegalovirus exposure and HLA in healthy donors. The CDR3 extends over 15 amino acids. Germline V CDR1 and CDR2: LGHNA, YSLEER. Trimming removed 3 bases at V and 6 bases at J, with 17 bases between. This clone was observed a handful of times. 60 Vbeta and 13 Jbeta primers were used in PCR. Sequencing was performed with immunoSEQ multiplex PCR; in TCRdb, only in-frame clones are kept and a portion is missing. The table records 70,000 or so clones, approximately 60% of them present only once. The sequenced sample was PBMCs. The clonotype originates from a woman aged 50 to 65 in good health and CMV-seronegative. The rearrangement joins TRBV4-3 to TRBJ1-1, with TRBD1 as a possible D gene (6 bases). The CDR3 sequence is CASSHQQGTAAEAFF. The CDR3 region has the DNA TGCGCCAGCAGCCACCAACAGGGAACGGCGGCTGAAGCTTTCTTT.